The 22 T cell receptor beta chains below come from one sample, sequenced in a study of blood T cell repertoires in COVID-19. Assay: immunoSEQ multiplex PCR; the TCRdb copy retains only in-frame clones and omits some. The sample has some 260,000 clones; around 80% are singletons. Material for sequencing was peripheral blood. The origin of the receptors is a middle-aged woman with active or convalescent COVID-19.

This clone was seen repeatedly, ten times or more. The chain links TRBV28 to TRBJ2-5; D unclear. V gave up 1 base and J gave up 1 base, with 16 bases separating them. CDR3 length equals 17 residues. From germline, CDR1 is MDHEN and CDR2 SYDVKM. The CDR3 DNA sequence: TGTGCCAGCAGTTTATTTTCCCTAGTATCAAGCCAAGAGACCCAGTACTTC. Protein sequence: CASSLFSLVSSQETQYF.

This chain uses TRBV5-1 with TRBJ1-4; 7 positions match TRBD1. Per the germline V gene, CDR1 is SGHRS and CDR2 is YFSETQ. V gave up 2 bases and J gave up 6 bases; unmatched junction bases: 13. This CDR3 is 17 amino acids long. The CDR3 nucleotides read TGCGCCAGCAGCTTAAGAGGGGGCGGATTTAGGGATGAAAAACTGTTTTTT. Amino acid sequence: CASSLRGGGFRDEKLFF.

This rearrangement joins TRBV20-1 to TRBJ2-5, with no clear D. This CDR3 is built from 15 residues. V was pared by 3 bases and J by 5 bases, with 19 bases between. Germline CDR1 is DFQATT and CDR2 is SNEGSKA (reference sequence). CDR3 loop: CSASGEIPMEETQYF. In DNA, the CDR3 is TGCAGTGCTAGTGGAGAAATCCCGATGGAGGAGACCCAGTACTTC.

This clone turned up a few times. The chain recombines TRBV11-2 with TRBJ1-6, with D tentatively TRBD1 (5 bases). V gave up 5 bases and J gave up 8 bases, with 16 bases separating them. The CDR3 loop spans 15 amino acids. Germline assignment: CDR1 SGHAT and CDR2 FQNNGV. Here the CDR3 reads CASSPPGGRDSPLHF. For the CDR3, the DNA is TGTGCCAGCAGCCCCCCGGGGGGTCGGGATTCACCCCTCCACTTT.

The rearrangement joins TRBV10-1 to TRBJ1-5, with D hard to call. CDR1 is WNHNN, CDR2 SYGVQD, per germline (reference sequence). The V end lost 9 bases, the J end lost 0 bases, and 15 bases lay between the germline ends. The CDR3 has 15 residues. The chain's CDR3 is CARNLDMYSNQPQHF. DNA for the CDR3: TGCGCCAGAAACCTCGACATGTATAGCAATCAGCCCCAGCATTTT.

The chain carries TRBV7-3 and TRBJ1-6; 10 nucleotides line up with TRBD1. Trimming cost V 5 bases and J 2 bases; bases outside gene matches: 6. The CDR3 spans 17 residues. The germline gives CDR1 SGHTA, CDR2 FQGTGA. CDR3 amino acids: CASSVRDRGPYNSPLHF. For the CDR3, the DNA is TGTGCCAGCAGCGTAAGGGACAGGGGTCCCTATAATTCACCCCTCCACTTT.

This clone was counted a few times. J is TRBJ1-2 and V is TRBV5-6; D gene unclear. Germline V gives CDR1 SGHDT, CDR2 YYEEEE. The CDR3 runs 13 residues. V lost 5 bases to trimming and J lost 8 bases, with 16 bases between them. The CDR3, as DNA: TGTGCCAGCAGGTGGGGAGACGGTGGAGGCTACACCTTC. Its protein is CASRWGDGGGYTF.

The V gene is TRBV11-2, the J gene TRBJ2-5, with D possibly being TRBD1 (6 bases). The CDR3 has 14 residues. Germline CDR1 and CDR2: SGHAT and FQNNGV. Trimming pared 3 bases from V and 2 bases from J, leaving 10 bases between. The CDR3 nucleotides read TGTGCCAGCAGCTTGGTCCAGGGGCAAGAGACCCAGTACTTC. Translated: CASSLVQGQETQYF.

The chain recombines TRBV4-1 with TRBJ1-1, with a possible D match to TRBD1 (6 bases). Germline CDR1 is MGHRA and CDR2 is YSYEKL. The ends were cut back, 5 bases at V and 4 bases at J, with 17 bases in the middle. The CDR3 has 15 amino acids. CDR3 loop: CASSSSTGGTTEAFF. The DNA for the CDR3 is TGCGCCAGCAGCTCTTCGACGGGGGGCACCACTGAAGCTTTCTTT.

The chain combines TRBV4-1 with TRBJ1-3; TRBD1 matches 7 bases. This CDR3 is 14 amino acids long. V gave up 3 bases and J gave up 5 bases; unmatched junction bases: 4. The germline CDR1 and CDR2 sequences are MGHRA and YSYEKL. The CDR3: CASSHPTGRNTIYF. CDR3 DNA sequence: TGCGCCAGCAGCCACCCGACAGGGAGAAACACCATATATTTT.

A note on this clone: The DNA is left out, because the CDR3 cannot be placed on it with certainty; the CDR3 is given as TCRdb lists it. The genes are TRBV21-1 and TRBJ2-4; TRBD1, as called in the table, went unchecked against the DNA. TRBV21-1 is described as a pseudogene. The CDR3 is 17 amino acids long, termini counted. CDR3 protein: CASSKFWGQGAKNIQYF.

Only a few counts were recorded for this clone. The V gene is TRBV5-4, the J gene TRBJ1-2; TRBD1 aligns across 7 bases. The CDR3 has 15 amino acids. The J segment lost 5 bases and the V segment lost 0 bases, leaving 7 bases of the junction unmatched. In germline, CDR1 is SGHNT, CDR2 YYREEE (reference sequence). The CDR3 DNA reads as TGTGCCAGCAGCTTGGGAGGACAGGCCTTTTATGGCTACACCTTC. This encodes CASSLGGQAFYGYTF.

The J gene is TRBJ2-4, the V gene TRBV27; 7 nucleotides agree with TRBD1. The CDR3 consists of 14 residues. J lost 10 bases, V lost 5 bases, and 11 bases had no gene match. The V gene's germline CDR1 is MNHEY and CDR2 SMNVEV (reference sequence). The CDR3 reads CASSPSSTGVIQYF. In DNA form, the CDR3 reads TGTGCCAGCAGTCCATCCTCCACAGGGGTGATTCAGTACTTC.

The V gene is TRBV5-5, the J gene TRBJ2-7, with 7 bases matching TRBD1. J was trimmed by 5 bases and V by 2 bases; bases with no gene match: 16. Germline CDR1 is SGHKS and CDR2 is YYEKEE (reference sequence). This CDR3 contains 17 residues. The CDR3 region is CASSFRRGRSAVDEQYF. CDR3 in DNA: TGTGCCAGCAGCTTCAGAAGGGGGCGTAGTGCCGTCGACGAGCAGTACTTC.

The V call is TRBV29-1, the J call TRBJ1-1, with 10 bases that match TRBD1. Germline V CDR1 and CDR2: SQVTM, ANQGSEA. V trimming: 4 bases; J trimming: 8 bases; junction bases outside the gene matches: 1. The CDR3 covers 11 residues. The CDR3 reads CSVGQGAEAFF. In DNA form, the CDR3 reads TGCAGCGTTGGACAGGGGGCGGAAGCTTTCTTT. Variable domain in full (rest from reference TRBV29-1 and TRBJ1-1): SAVISQKPSRDICQRGTSLTIQCQVDSQVTMMFWYRQQPGQSLTLIATANQGSEATYESGFVIDKFPISRPNLTFSTLTVSNMSPEDSSIYLCSVGQGAEAFFGQGTRLTVV.

The rearrangement joins TRBV5-4 to TRBJ2-2; 7 nucleotides match TRBD2. With 2 bases clipped from V and 2 bases from J, the junction kept 12 bases outside the gene matches. The germline V gene has CDR1 SGHNT and CDR2 YYREEE (reference sequence). There are 18 residues in the CDR3. CDR3 protein: CASSLPRGGGGNTGELFF. The CDR3 DNA follows: TGTGCCAGCAGCTTACCAAGGGGCGGGGGAGGAAACACCGGGGAGCTGTTTTTT.

CDR3 region: CASASGSYNEQFF. CDR3 DNA: TGTGCCAGCGCTAGCGGGTCCTACAATGAGCAGTTCTTC. The chain employs TRBV3-1 (or the pseudogene TRBV3-2) and TRBJ2-1; the match to TRBD2 covers 8 bases. J was trimmed by 1 base and V by 8 bases; bases with no gene match: 1. The CDR3 loop spans 13 amino acids. Germline CDR1 is LGHDT and CDR2 is YNNKEL (reference sequence).

This sequence joins TRBV6-5 and TRBJ2-3, with 8 bases aligning to TRBD2. Germline CDR1 is MNHEY and CDR2 is SVGAGI. V trimming: 4 bases; J trimming: 0 bases; junction bases outside the gene matches: 6. This CDR3 has 16 amino acids. The CDR3 coding sequence is TGTGCCAGCAGTTTCGGAGGCGGGGGGAGCACAGATACGCAGTATTTT. Protein sequence: CASSFGGGGSTDTQYF.

This chain links TRBV30 with TRBJ1-6; 7 nucleotides match TRBD1. Germline CDR1 reads GTSNPN; CDR2 reads SVGIG (reference sequence). This CDR3 comprises 13 residues. V dropped 5 bases and J dropped 7; count of bases not matched to a gene: 5. CDR3 nucleotide sequence: TGTGCCTGGGGCCGGGACAGCAATTCACCCCTCCACTTT. This sequence encodes CAWGRDSNSPLHF.

The chain recombines TRBV30 with TRBJ1-2, with D maybe TRBD1 (5 bases). This CDR3 has 16 residues. Germline CDR1 reads GTSNPN; CDR2 reads SVGIG (reference sequence). V was trimmed by 2 bases and J by 3 bases, leaving 19 bases between them. The CDR3 sequence: CAWSPRNRGGDYGYTF. CDR3 bases: TGTGCCTGGAGTCCTCGGAACCGGGGGGGAGACTATGGCTACACCTTC. Full variable domain (rest looked up from reference TRBV30 and TRBJ1-2): SQTIHQWPATLVQPVGSPLSLECTVEGTSNPNLYWYRQAAGRGLQLLFYSVGIGQISSEVPQNLSASRPQDRQFILSSKKLLLSDSGFYLCAWSPRNRGGDYGYTFGSGTRLTVV.

The chain is built from TRBV27 and TRBJ2-7; 7 bases are shared with TRBD1. Germline CDR1 and CDR2: MNHEY and SMNVEV (reference sequence). The CDR3 is 16 amino acids. Trimming took 0 bases from V and 7 from J; bases not matched to a gene: 12. CDR3 sequence (DNA): TGTGCCAGCAGTTTATCGAAGGGCAGGGGGTTGAGAGAGCAGTACGTC. It specifies CASSLSKGRGLREQYV.

The V call is TRBV5-4, the J call TRBJ2-1; 11 bases are shared with TRBD1. The CDR3 has 15 residues. Germline V gives CDR1 SGHNT, CDR2 YYREEE (reference sequence). V was clipped by 4 bases and J by 4 bases; unmatched bases: 4. Here the CDR3 reads CASSQGTGGYNEQFF. The DNA of the CDR3 is TGTGCCAGCAGCCAAGGGACAGGGGGGTACAATGAGCAGTTCTTC. Together with reference TRBV5-4 and TRBJ2-1, the CDR3 gives the full variable domain: ETGVTQSPTHLIKTRGQQVTLRCSSQSGHNTVSWYQQALGQGPQFIFQYYREEENGRGNFPPRFSGLQFPNYSSELNVNALELDDSALYLCASSQGTGGYNEQFFGPGTRLTVL.